The clone carrying this TCR beta chain was seen a few times. Its antigen remains unidentified. V shed 9 bases and J shed 1 base, with 14 bases lying between them. The CDR3 contains 14 residues. Germline-derived CDR1 and CDR2 are MNHEY and SMNVEV (reference sequence). A universal primer site was added by template switching, and unique molecular identifiers were carried by the cDNA. TCRdb re-derived calls from the 5' RACE reads in MiXCR, one entry per CDR3 protein. The table has some 270,000 distinct CDR3 sequences, around 8.8% seen once. This entry comes from a study of identical twins. Study-level results: The conclusions drew on cross-sectional statistical analysis instead of tracking the same donors. For zero-insertion analyses, partial confounding could come from invariant MAIT and iNKT cells. Twin-shared out-of-frame alpha sequences showed excess low generation probability.

These data were likewise used in another study, on yellow fever vaccine responses in identical twins.

The V call is TRBV27, the J call TRBJ2-3; possible D gene TRBD2, 6 bases. The material sequenced was CD8+ T cells sorted from blood. This TCR derives from a woman aged 18-30 years in good health. The CDR3 reads CASGRGGGTDTQYF. The CDR3 nucleotides read TGTGCCAGTGGAAGGGGCGGGGGCACAGATACGCAGTATTTT.